This record looks at one TCR beta chain sequence and its context. Its target is unknown. This sample was taken from a study of T cell responses to AZD1222 COVID-19 vaccine. Study observations and caveats: At 160-218 and 743-854, vaccine-associated CD4 TCRs were dominant, and they spanned spike.

Sequenced by immunoSEQ multiplex PCR; TCRdb stores in-frame clones only, minus some. The sample lists about 140,000 clones, around 92% occurring once. The starting material was peripheral blood, obtained on day 0 of AZD1222 vaccination. The receptor was derived from an adult in good health.

CDR3 residues: CASSQLGAPYGYTF. The DNA for the CDR3 is TGTGCCAGCAGCCAATTAGGAGCCCCATATGGCTACACCTTC. The genes are TRBV3-1 (or the pseudogene TRBV3-2) and TRBJ1-2; D is undetermined. Per the germline V gene, CDR1 is LGHDT and CDR2 is YNNKEL (reference sequence). This CDR3 spans 14 amino acids. Trimming cost V 2 bases and J 5 bases, with 12 bases left between them.